Below, 14 T cell receptor beta chains from the same sample are listed, as sequenced in a study of Graves' ophthalmopathy and Graves' hyperthyroidism. TCR beta CDR3 amplification used RNA transcripts. HTBI primers were employed in first-round RT-PCR, then a second-round multiplex PCR followed. Using its own MiXCR run on the multiplex PCR reads, TCRdb lists one record per CDR3 protein. Here the sample spans 740,000 or so distinct CDR3 sequences, 40% being singletons. The sequencing sample was made of peripheral blood. The source of these receptors is an adult man with Graves' ophthalmopathy.

This clonotype was counted only a few times. The chain links TRBV5-1 to TRBJ1-1; no reliable D call. The CDR3 is made up of 13 amino acids. V lost 0 bases and J lost 3, with 6 bases in between. Germline values: CDR1 SGHRS, CDR2 YFSETQ. The CDR3 is CASSLALDTEAFF. The CDR3 DNA is TGCGCCAGCAGCTTGGCACTGGACACTGAAGCTTTCTTT.

This clonotype was recorded many times. Its ends do not fully match the called genes, so a read error is possible. The rearrangement links TRBV2 to TRBJ2-7; TRBD1 aligns across 8 bases. CDR1 SNHLY and CDR2 FYNNEI come from the germline V gene. The CDR3 is 13 residues long. CDR3 bases: TGCGCCAGCAGCTTGCAGGGGGCAGGGGAGCAGTACTTC. Its translation is CASSLQGAGEQYF.

This clonotype was recorded a few times. The chain is built from TRBV19 and TRBJ2-2; 7 nucleotides match TRBD1. The CDR3 sequence is 15 residues long. V shed 6 bases and J 0 bases; nucleotides not matched to a gene: 4. Germline values: CDR1 LNHDA, CDR2 SQIVND (reference sequence). CDR3: CASSKDRPNTGELFF. CDR3 nucleotide sequence: TGTGCCAGTAGCAAGGACAGGCCGAACACCGGGGAGCTGTTTTTT.

This clonotype was seen a few times. The chain has TRBV7-3 and TRBJ2-7; D possibly uses TRBD1 or TRBD2 (6 bases each). This CDR3 is built from 14 residues. Trimming pared 2 bases from V and 5 bases from J, leaving 13 bases between. Germline CDR1 and CDR2: SGHTA and FQGTGA. The CDR3: CASSLRGREDEQYF. CDR3 nucleotides: TGTGCCAGCAGCTTACGGGGGCGCGAGGACGAGCAGTACTTC.

This clonotype appeared many times. The chain couples TRBV2 to TRBJ1-6; 9 nucleotides agree with TRBD1. Trimming removed 6 bases from V and 9 bases from J; junction bases left unmatched: 6. In germline, CDR1 is SNHLY, CDR2 FYNNEI. There are 14 residues in the CDR3. CDR3 in DNA: TGTGCCAGCAGGGGGACAGGGCAGATTTCACCCCTCCACTTT. This gives the protein CASRGTGQISPLHF.

The chain couples TRBV20-1 to TRBJ1-5; D is unresolved. The CDR3 has 14 residues. Trimming stripped 3 bases from V and 3 bases from J, with 12 bases between. CDR1 is DFQATT and CDR2 is SNEGSKA in the germline V gene (reference sequence). In DNA, the CDR3 is TGCAGTGCTAGCCCGGACGGACCCAATCAGCCCCAGCATTTT. Translated, it gives CSASPDGPNQPQHF.

This clonotype was detected ten times or more. Here the CDR3 DNA reads TGCAGCGTTACCTTCAGACAGGGGGGGGGCTACACCTTC. Encoded protein: CSVTFRQGGGYTF. V usage is TRBV29-1 and J usage is TRBJ1-2; 9 bases are shared with TRBD1. Germline-derived CDR1 and CDR2 are SQVTM and ANQGSEA. Trimming cost V 5 bases and J 8 bases; bases outside gene matches: 9. CDR3 length equals 13 residues.

Notes on this clonotype: A much larger clone is a single base away; this may be a read error. This chain links TRBV7-9 with TRBJ2-7; TRBD2 aligns across 9 bases. The CDR3 has 16 amino acids. Trimming removed 1 base from V and 6 bases from J; junction bases left unmatched: 10. From germline, CDR1 is SEHNR and CDR2 FQNEAQ (reference sequence). The CDR3 here is CASSLDGGGALSEQYF. Here the CDR3 DNA reads TGTGCCAGCAGCTTAGATGGCGGGGGGGCCCTCTCCGAGCAGTACTTC.

This clonotype was counted between two and nine times. The genes are TRBV12-3 or TRBV12-4 and TRBJ2-7; tentative D call: TRBD1 (7 bases). The CDR3 has 13 amino acids. V gave up 6 bases and J gave up 4 bases, with 13 bases separating them. The CDR3 DNA follows: TGTGCCAGCAGGCGGGACAGCACTTACGAGCAGTACTTC. The encoded protein is CASRRDSTYEQYF.

As regards this clonotype: This is likely a read error, given that the CDR3 carries no conserved phenylalanine or tryptophan at its end. This sequence joins TRBV3-1 and TRBJ2-7; D is unresolved. Germline loops: CDR1 LGHDT, CDR2 YNNKEL (reference sequence). V dropped 3 bases and J dropped 3 bases, with 6 bases sitting between them. CDR3 length: 12 residues. The CDR3 loop is CASSHISYEQYL. The CDR3 DNA reads TGTGCCAGCAGCCACATCAGCTACGAGCAGTACCTC.

In this sample, this clonotype turned up a few times. V is TRBV7-2 and J is TRBJ2-7; 8 bases fit TRBD1. Germline V gene lookup returns CDR1 SGHTA and CDR2 FQGNSA. This CDR3 region has 14 residues. Losses at the gene ends were 6 bases for V and 5 bases for J; bases not matched to a gene: 9. The CDR3 is CASRSTGTGHEQYF. The CDR3 nucleotides read TGTGCCAGCAGATCAACCGGGACAGGACACGAGCAGTACTTC.

This clonotype came up once. The CDR3 DNA reads TGTGCCAGCAGTTTATCTATCGGTGGAAGAAACTATGGCTACACCTTC. It codes for CASSLSIGGRNYGYTF. This chain joins TRBV25-1 and TRBJ1-2; D remains unclear. The germline V and J ends were trimmed by 5 bases and 2 bases, with 18 bases remaining between them. Germline V gene lookup returns CDR1 MGHDK and CDR2 SYGVNS. The CDR3 runs 16 residues.

A note on this clonotype: A much larger clonotype is one base distant, so this may be a read error. Lacking the conserved final phenylalanine or tryptophan, this CDR3 likely reflects a read error. The chain recombines TRBV7-6 with TRBJ1-5, with 7 bases matching TRBD1. Germline lookup yields CDR1 SGHVS and CDR2 FNYEAQ. The CDR3 length is 15 residues. The junction had 1 base not matched to a gene; V was cut back by 1 base and J by 1 base. The CDR3 sequence: CASSLEGASNQPQHL. The CDR3 bases are TGTGCCAGCAGCTTAGAGGGGGCGAGCAATCAGCCCCAGCATTTA.

In its sample, this clonotype was seen a few times. The chain employs TRBV12-3 or TRBV12-4 and TRBJ1-2; unclear D gene. CDR3 length: 12 amino acids. The ends were cut back, 6 bases at V and 8 bases at J, with 13 bases in the middle. The CDR3 loop is CASSSAGNGYTF. CDR3 DNA sequence: TGTGCCAGCAGCTCGGCGGGGAACGGCTACACCTTC.